The clone carrying this T cell receptor beta chain has more than one count but fewer than ten. The antigen is undetermined. The data originate from a study of vaccination and CD4 T cells after COVID-19. About the study: A CEFX pool, an HIV-1 Nef pool, or else no peptide went into the control cultures. Regarding the study as a whole: Convalescent patients' vaccine-specific clones were spike mono-reactive in 304 of 307 cases.

As to treatment: roughly 10-day PBMC culture with coronavirus spike peptide pools or control peptides (ViraFEST assay). V was clipped by 7 bases and J by 1 base, with 13 bases between them. Germline V gene sequence: CDR1 SNHLY, CDR2 FYNNEI. The CDR3 has 14 amino acids. Sequence data for DNA of cultured CD4+ T cells were generated by the Oncomine TCR Beta short-read assay. It was cultured CD4+ T cells from which genomic DNA was extracted. MiXCR, applied by TCRdb to the PCR reads, yields one record per CDR3 protein. Here the sample spans 15,000 to 20,000 distinct CDR3 sequences, about half being singletons.

The chain is built from TRBV2 and TRBJ1-1; D is unresolved. The sequenced material came from CD4+ T cells from blood, cultured in vitro. This sequence was found in a human donor who had recovered from COVID-19. CDR3: CASNKIPSNTEAFF. The CDR3 DNA follows: TGTGCCAGCAACAAGATTCCATCGAACACTGAAGCTTTCTTT.